A selection of T cell receptor beta chains follows, all from one sample in a study of blood T cell repertoires in COVID-19. Generated by immunoSEQ multiplex PCR, the TCRdb table keeps only in-frame clones and is missing some. The top ten hold approximately 6% of the sample, which has a few hundred thousand clones, 90% seen once. The specimen sequenced was peripheral blood. The source of these receptors is a woman between 45 and 60 years old with COVID-19, enrolled during active disease. Each CDR3 is given with its conserved first and last residue. D genes are given only for firm matches. Rows give clone size only sometimes, using once, few, many, or a class for an expanded clone.

j_call | d_call | v_call | clone_size | cdr3_aa | cdr3_nt
TRBJ1-1 | NA | TRBV11-3 | few | CASSLDGRQITEAFF | TGTGCCAGCAGCTTAGATGGAAGACAAATCACTGAAGCTTTCTTT
TRBJ2-3 | NA | TRBV7-9 | NA | CASSRGTEGDTQYF | TGTGCCAGCAGCCGCGGGACCGAGGGAGATACGCAGTATTTT
TRBJ1-2 | TRBD1 | TRBV27 | NA | CASSLPGGGGYTF | TGTGCCAGCAGTTTACCAGGGGGAGGTGGCTACACCTTC
TRBJ2-7 | NA | TRBV11-2 | NA | CASRVAYEQYF | TGTGCCAGCAGAGTAGCCTACGAGCAGTACTTC
TRBJ2-7 | TRBD2 | TRBV7-2 | NA | CASSLAGVVYEQYF | TGTGCCAGCAGCCTAGCGGGAGTGGTTTACGAGCAGTACTTC
TRBJ2-7 | TRBD1 | TRBV27 | once | CASSPYPRTGFSYEQYF | TGTGCCAGCAGTCCCTACCCCAGGACAGGGTTTTCTTACGAGCAGTACTTC
TRBJ1-3 | NA | TRBV23-1 | NA | CASSQSRTQLNYSGNTIYF | TGCGCCAGCAGTCAATCGAGAACCCAGTTGAACTACTCTGGAAACACCATATATTTT
TRBJ2-1 | TRBD2 | TRBV15 | NA | CATSTRYRLAGEDEQFF | TGTGCCACCAGCACTAGATACCGGCTAGCGGGAGAGGATGAGCAGTTCTTC
TRBJ1-4 | TRBD1 | TRBV15 | NA | CATSRRGEGQDEKLFF | TGTGCCACCAGCAGAAGGGGAGAGGGACAGGATGAAAAACTGTTTTTT
TRBJ2-5 | TRBD1 | TRBV5-1 | NA | CASSETGGGLRETQYF | TGCGCCAGCAGCGAGACAGGGGGCGGCTTACGAGAGACCCAGTACTTC
TRBJ2-7 | NA | TRBV7-6 | NA | CASSSQPLGSEQYF | TGTGCCAGCAGCTCACAGCCCCTCGGCTCCGAGCAGTACTTC
TRBJ2-1 | NA | TRBV18 | once | CASSPTAGGSNEQFF | TGTGCCAGCTCACCGACGGCCGGAGGGTCCAATGAGCAGTTCTTC
TRBJ1-4 | TRBD1 | TRBV7-9 | NA | CASSPTGVTEKLFF | TGTGCCAGCAGCCCGACAGGGGTGACAGAAAAACTGTTTTTT
TRBJ1-2 | TRBD1 | TRBV30 | NA | CAWSATRQGLYGYTF | TGTGCCTGGAGTGCAACCCGACAGGGACTCTATGGCTACACCTTC